This entry is about one TCR beta chain. This record comes from a study of blood T cell repertoires in COVID-19. The overall study: Donors in the United States, Italy and Spain gave samples during acute or convalescent COVID-19.

Authors' processing steps: Reference gene primer amplification yielded estimated nucleated cell counts. Profiled with immunoSEQ multiplex PCR; TCRdb holds only in-frame clones, not every one. V and J calls and clone size are as listed in that table; D and trimming were resolved from the DNA. The sample yields some 180,000 clones, 85% to 90% seen once. CDR1 and CDR2 (germline): LGHNT, FRNRAP. V lost 2 bases and J 7 bases, leaving 12 bases between the germline ends. CDR3 size: 14 residues. Sequencing was carried out using peripheral blood. The clonotype comes from a woman aged 55-75 years with acute or convalescent COVID-19. This rearrangement joins TRBV12-5 to TRBJ2-1, with TRBD2 as a possible D gene (6 bases). The CDR3 spells CASGLQAGRNEQFF. The DNA for the CDR3 is TGTGCTAGTGGTTTGCAGGCGGGGCGGAATGAGCAGTTCTTC.